This TCR beta chain was found in a study of blood T cells in healthy people across ages. In its sample, this clonotype was seen many times. V was clipped by 6 bases and J by 0 bases, with 2 bases between them. Germline V CDR1 and CDR2: MNHNS, SASEGT. This CDR3 region has 12 residues. The use of a sample-barcoded 5' primer and a J-beta primer mix characterized a second PCR of roughly 7 to 11 cycles. TCRdb fed the 5' RACE reads into MiXCR, producing one record per CDR3 protein. Seen here are around 990,000 distinct CDR3 sequences, approximately 25% observed once, and the top ten hold 0.65% to 0.75%. This sample also appeared in a second study, on T cells of mothers and their children.

Sequenced input: blood. The sequence was collected from a girl aged 2 to 9 in good health. This chain links TRBV6-1 with TRBJ2-2; D is unclear. CDR3 DNA: TGTGCCAGCAGGGCGAACACCGGGGAGCTGTTTTTT. Its translation is CASRANTGELFF.